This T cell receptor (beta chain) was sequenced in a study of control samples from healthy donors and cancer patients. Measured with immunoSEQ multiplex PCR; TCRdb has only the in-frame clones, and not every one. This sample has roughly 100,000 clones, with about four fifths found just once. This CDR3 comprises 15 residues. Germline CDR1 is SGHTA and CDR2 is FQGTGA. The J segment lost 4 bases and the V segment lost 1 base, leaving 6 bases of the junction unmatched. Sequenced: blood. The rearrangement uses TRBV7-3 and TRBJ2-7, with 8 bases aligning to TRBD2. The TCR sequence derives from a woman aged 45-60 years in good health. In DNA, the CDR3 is TGTGCCAGCAGCTTAAGACGGACTAGCCAGTACGAGCAGTACTTC. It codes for CASSLRRTSQYEQYF.